A selection of T cell receptor beta chains follows, all from one sample in a study of cytomegalovirus exposure and HLA in healthy donors. Profiling relied on immunoSEQ multiplex PCR, and the TCRdb table lists in-frame clones only, not all of them. This sample has approximately 120,000 clones; 60% to 85% occur once, and the top ten carry around 3.6%. The source material was PBMCs. The source of these receptors is a man aged 30 to 45 in good health and CMV-seronegative. Both conserved end residues are part of each CDR3. A D gene is named only where the DNA matches it firmly. The size field is filled for only some rows; it gives once, few, many or a size class.

cdr3_nt cdr3_aa v_call d_call clone_size j_call
TGTGCCAGCAGCTCACTAGCGGGGGGCACAGATACGCAGTATTTT CASSSLAGGTDTQYF TRBV5-4 TRBD2 . TRBJ2-3
TGTGCCAGCAGCGTAGCTCCTGCGGGGGGCACAGATACGCAGTATTTT CASSVAPAGGTDTQYF TRBV9 TRBD2 . TRBJ2-3
TGTGCCACCAGCAGAGATCGCGAGGGAGGTCGCGAGCAGTACTTC CATSRDREGGREQYF TRBV15 . . TRBJ2-7
TGTGCCAGCAGTGAGGGACAGCTCAATCAGCCCCAGCATTTT CASSEGQLNQPQHF TRBV6-1 TRBD1 . TRBJ1-5
TGTGCCAGCAGCCAAGTGTCGGCAGCGTCAGGGGAAAAACTGTTTTTT CASSQVSAASGEKLFF TRBV14 . . TRBJ1-4
TGTGCCAGCAGCTTAGGCGGAGGGAATCAGCCCCAGCATTTT CASSLGGGNQPQHF TRBV7-6 . . TRBJ1-5
TGTGCCAGCAGGTGGACAGATAGCAATCAGCCCCAGCATTTT CASRWTDSNQPQHF TRBV2 . . TRBJ1-5
TGTGCCAGCAGTAGACGGACAGGGGATCCCTTCACAGATACGCAGTATTTT CASSRRTGDPFTDTQYF TRBV7-8 TRBD1 . TRBJ2-3
TGTGCCAGCGCGAGGACATTCCCTGGGGCCAACGTCCTGACTTTC CASARTFPGANVLTF TRBV28 . . TRBJ2-6
TGTGCCAGCAGCCCCCGACTAGCGGGAGGAGAGACCCAGTACTTC CASSPRLAGGETQYF TRBV7-9 TRBD2 . TRBJ2-5
TGTGCCATCAGTGAGTCTGTCATTTTAGCAGATACGCAGTATTTT CAISESVILADTQYF TRBV10-3 . . TRBJ2-3
TGCGCCAGCAGCTTGGAGGCAGGCAACTCTGGAAACACCATATATTTT CASSLEAGNSGNTIYF TRBV5-1 . once TRBJ1-3
TGTGCCAGCAGTTCGAAGGGGTTCGTGCCGGTGTACAATGAGCAGTTCTTC CASSSKGFVPVYNEQFF TRBV28 . . TRBJ2-1
TGTGCCAGCAGTTCCCCGGGACAGGGAAACACCATATATTTT CASSSPGQGNTIYF TRBV6-5 TRBD1 . TRBJ1-3
TGTGCCAGTGTGGGACAGGGGGCAGGGAATTCACCCCTCCACTTT CASVGQGAGNSPLHF TRBV6-1 TRBD1 . TRBJ1-6
TGTGCCAGTAGTCTCGAATACCCCCAGACTGAAGCTTTCTTT CASSLEYPQTEAFF TRBV19 . . TRBJ1-1
TGCGCCAGCAGTGAGTCCCTAGCGGGAGTACATGAGCAGTTCTTC CASSESLAGVHEQFF TRBV10-1 TRBD2 . TRBJ2-1
TGTGCCAGCAGTAGACAGGGAGTAGGCAATCAGCCCCAGCATTTT CASSRQGVGNQPQHF TRBV25-1 TRBD1 . TRBJ1-5
TGTGCTAGTGGTTTTCGAGGTAGTGCTTTCTTT CASGFRGSAFF TRBV12-5 . . TRBJ1-1
TGTGCCAGTAGTATGTTATATAGCAATCAGCCCCAGCATTTT CASSMLYSNQPQHF TRBV19 . . TRBJ1-5
TGTGCCATCGCCCCGACTGGAGCAAGCAATCAGCCCCAGCATTTT CAIAPTGASNQPQHF TRBV10-3 . . TRBJ1-5
TGTGCCAGCAGCAGGACAGGTCTCACTGAAGCTTTCTTT CASSRTGLTEAFF TRBV27 TRBD1 once TRBJ1-1
TGTGCCAGCAGCTTGACTCCAGCCCACTACGAGCAGTACTTC CASSLTPAHYEQYF TRBV7-6 . . TRBJ2-7
TGTGCCAGCAGTTTATACGGGGGATCACCCCTCCACTTT CASSLYGGSPLHF TRBV28 . . TRBJ1-6
TGTGCCAGCGGGGGGGCCACTGAAGCTTTCTTT CASGGATEAFF TRBV5-6 . . TRBJ1-1
TGTGCCAGCTGGCCCCAGGCAGGGGCGAGAGAGACCCAGTACTTC CASWPQAGARETQYF TRBV27 . once TRBJ2-5
TGTGCCAGTAGCCCCGGGACTAGCGGGGCACAAGAGACCCAGTACTTC CASSPGTSGAQETQYF TRBV19 TRBD2 . TRBJ2-5
TGTGCCAGCAGCGTAGGAAGCGGGGGGGCTCATGAGCAGTTCTTC CASSVGSGGAHEQFF TRBV9 TRBD2 once TRBJ2-1
TGTGCCAGCAGCTTGGACTTTGGAATCACATCTTTCACCGGGGAGCTGTTTTTT CASSLDFGITSFTGELFF TRBV7-8 . . TRBJ2-2
TGTGCCAGCAGCCAGGTGACAGAGCAGAACACTGAAGCTTTCTTT CASSQVTEQNTEAFF TRBV4-2 . . TRBJ1-1
TGTGCCAGCAGCTTGTGGGGCGGGGGCACAGATACGCAGTATTTT CASSLWGGGTDTQYF TRBV5-4 . . TRBJ2-3
TGTGCCGGGAGGGGGAACACCGGGGAGCTGTTTTTT CAGRGNTGELFF TRBV28 TRBD2 . TRBJ2-2
TGTGCCAGCAGTTCAGGTTACAATGAGCAGTTCTTC CASSSGYNEQFF TRBV6-6 . . TRBJ2-1
TGTGCCAGCAGTGACAGGGGCGGTGAAGCTTTCTTT CASSDRGGEAFF TRBV6-5 TRBD1 . TRBJ1-1
TGTGCCAGCAGCCCCACCGGGACAGGGGATCAGCCCCAGCATTTT CASSPTGTGDQPQHF TRBV7-9 TRBD1 . TRBJ1-5
TGCGCCAGCAGCTTGGGGCAGTATAGCAATCAGCCCCAGCATTTT CASSLGQYSNQPQHF TRBV5-1 . . TRBJ1-5
TGCGCCAGCAGCTTGGGAGCGGGAGTGTACAATGAGCAGTTCTTC CASSLGAGVYNEQFF TRBV5-1 TRBD2 . TRBJ2-1
TGTGCCAGCAGGCAGGGAAACGATTCACCCCTCCACTTT CASRQGNDSPLHF TRBV2 . few TRBJ1-6
TGCGCCAGCAGCTTGAGGGACAGGTACCAAGAGACCCAGTACTTC CASSLRDRYQETQYF TRBV5-1 TRBD1 . TRBJ2-5
TGTGCCAGCAGGCTAGGAACCTCTGGGGCCAACGTCCTGACTTTC CASRLGTSGANVLTF TRBV5-4 . . TRBJ2-6
TGTGCCAGCAGCCAAGATCGGGTTTTTGGAAACACCATATATTTT CASSQDRVFGNTIYF TRBV14 . . TRBJ1-3
TGTGCCAGCAGTGACCTGACAGGCCGGGGTGGCTACACCTTC CASSDLTGRGGYTF TRBV2 . . TRBJ1-2
TGTGCCAGCAGCTTAGCGGGACTAATCAACGAGCAGTACTTC CASSLAGLINEQYF TRBV7-8 TRBD2 . TRBJ2-7